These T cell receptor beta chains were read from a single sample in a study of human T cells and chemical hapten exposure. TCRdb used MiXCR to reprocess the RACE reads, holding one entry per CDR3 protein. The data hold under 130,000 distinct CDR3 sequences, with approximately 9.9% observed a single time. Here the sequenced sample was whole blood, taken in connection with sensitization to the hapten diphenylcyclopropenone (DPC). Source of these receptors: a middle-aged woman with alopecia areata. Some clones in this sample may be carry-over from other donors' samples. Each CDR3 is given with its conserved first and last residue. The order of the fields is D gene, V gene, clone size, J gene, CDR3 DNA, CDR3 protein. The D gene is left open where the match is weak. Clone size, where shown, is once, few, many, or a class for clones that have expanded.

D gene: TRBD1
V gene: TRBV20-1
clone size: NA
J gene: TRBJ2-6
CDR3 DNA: TGCAGTGCTAGTGGGACAGGGATTTTTGGGGCCAACGTCCTGACTTTC
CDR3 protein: CSASGTGIFGANVLTF

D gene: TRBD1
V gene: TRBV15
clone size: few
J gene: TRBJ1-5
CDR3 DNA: TGTGCCACCAGCATCGGACAGGGGGGCAATCAGCCCCAGCATTTT
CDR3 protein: CATSIGQGGNQPQHF

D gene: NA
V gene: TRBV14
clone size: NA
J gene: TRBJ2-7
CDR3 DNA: TGTACCAGCAGCCCCAATCTGAGCGATGAGCAGTACTTC
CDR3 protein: CTSSPNLSDEQYF

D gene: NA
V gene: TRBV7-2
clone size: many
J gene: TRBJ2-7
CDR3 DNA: TGTGCCAGCAGCTTAGGGACAGCTGAGCAGTACTTC
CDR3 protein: CASSLGTAEQYF

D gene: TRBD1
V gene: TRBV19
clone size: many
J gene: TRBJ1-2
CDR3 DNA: TGTGCCAGTAGTCCCGGGACAGGCTATGGCTACACCTTC
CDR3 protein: CASSPGTGYGYTF

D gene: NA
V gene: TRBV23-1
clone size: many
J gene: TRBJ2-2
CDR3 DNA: TGCGCCAGCAGTCAAATGTCGCTCGCGGGCGACACCGGGGAGCTGTTTTTT
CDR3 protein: CASSQMSLAGDTGELFF

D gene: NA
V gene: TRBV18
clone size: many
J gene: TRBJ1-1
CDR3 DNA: TGTGCCAGCTCACCGTTTGGGGGTAGCACTGAAGCTTTCTTT
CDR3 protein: CASSPFGGSTEAFF

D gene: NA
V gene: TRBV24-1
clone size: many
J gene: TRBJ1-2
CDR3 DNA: TGTGCCACCGGAGGAGGAGGGGCGGACTATGGCTACACCTTC
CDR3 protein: CATGGGGADYGYTF

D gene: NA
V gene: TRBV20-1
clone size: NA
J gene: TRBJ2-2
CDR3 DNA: TGCAGTGCTCAGAAAACTATCAGTACCGGGGAGCTGTTTTTT
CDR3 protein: CSAQKTISTGELFF

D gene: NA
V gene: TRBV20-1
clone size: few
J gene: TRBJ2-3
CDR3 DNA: TGCAGTGCTAGTTCCCCCCACACAGATACGCAGTATTTT
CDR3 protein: CSASSPHTDTQYF

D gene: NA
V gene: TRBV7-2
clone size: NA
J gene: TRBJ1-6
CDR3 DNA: TGTGCCAGCAGCCCGGTGAGGGGTGGTTCACCCCTCCACTTT
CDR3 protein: CASSPVRGGSPLHF

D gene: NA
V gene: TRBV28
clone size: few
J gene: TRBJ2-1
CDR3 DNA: TGTGCCAGCAATACGCCGGGGACAGAGCAGTTCTTC
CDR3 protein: CASNTPGTEQFF

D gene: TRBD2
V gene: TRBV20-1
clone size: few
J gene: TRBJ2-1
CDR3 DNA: TGCAGTGCCCAGGGACTAGCGAGTTCCTACAATGAGCAGTTCTTC
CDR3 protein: CSAQGLASSYNEQFF

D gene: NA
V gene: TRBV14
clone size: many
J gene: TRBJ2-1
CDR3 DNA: TGTGCCAGCAGCCAAGATCCCCCCGCACGCGGAGAGCAGTTCTTC
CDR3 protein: CASSQDPPARGEQFF

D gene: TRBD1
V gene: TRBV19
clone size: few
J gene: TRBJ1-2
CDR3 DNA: TGTGCCAGTAGTATAGATCACAGGGGCGGCTACACCTTC
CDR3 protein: CASSIDHRGGYTF

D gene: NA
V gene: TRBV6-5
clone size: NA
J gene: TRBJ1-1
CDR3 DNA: TGTGCCAGCAGACCGACAGGAAACACTGAAGCTTTCTTT
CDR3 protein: CASRPTGNTEAFF

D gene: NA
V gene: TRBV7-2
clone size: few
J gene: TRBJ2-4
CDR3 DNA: TGTGCCAGCAACGGGGTGGGGAACATTCAGTACTTC
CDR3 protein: CASNGVGNIQYF

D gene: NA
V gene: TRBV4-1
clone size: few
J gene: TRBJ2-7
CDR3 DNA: TGCGCCAGCAGCCAGGCGACGGGGAGGCCCAACGAGCAGTACTTC
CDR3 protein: CASSQATGRPNEQYF

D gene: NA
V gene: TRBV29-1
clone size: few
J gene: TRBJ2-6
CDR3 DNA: TGCAGCGTAAAAGGGGGGGCCGAGAGCTCTGGGGCCAACGTCCTGACTTTC
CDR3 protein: CSVKGGAESSGANVLTF

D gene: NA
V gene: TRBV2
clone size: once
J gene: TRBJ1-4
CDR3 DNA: TGTGCCAGCAGCTCCCGGGAGGGTGGAAAACTGTTTTTT
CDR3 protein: CASSSREGGKLFF

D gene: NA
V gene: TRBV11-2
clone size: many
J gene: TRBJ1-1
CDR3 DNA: TGTGCCAGCAGCTTAGATCGGACAGCGAACACTGAAGCTTTCTTT
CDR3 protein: CASSLDRTANTEAFF

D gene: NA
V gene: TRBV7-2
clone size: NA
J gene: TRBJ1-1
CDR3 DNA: TGTGCCAGCAGCATAGGTACGCCTCGGGGGACGGCTGAAGCTTTCTTT
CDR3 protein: CASSIGTPRGTAEAFF

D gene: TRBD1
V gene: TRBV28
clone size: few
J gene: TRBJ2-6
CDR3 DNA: TGTGCCAGCAGTGGCGGGACAGGGTCTGGGGCCAACGTCCTGACTTTC
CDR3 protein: CASSGGTGSGANVLTF